A selection of T cell receptor beta chains follows, all from one sample in a study of tissue T cells after allogeneic stem cell transplantation. The assay was immunoSEQ multiplex PCR, and TCRdb's table has in-frame clones only and misses some. The sample has some 7,000 clones, under 75% seen once; the top ten hold roughly a fifth. The sequences come from duodenum tissue, collected at autopsy. These receptors all come from a female donor over 55 with lung cancer. The CDR3 runs from the conserved cysteine through the conserved F or W. The D gene is left open where the match is weak. Expanded clones are given a class, and other clones once, few, many or no size at all.

size	V	D	J	CDR3	DNA
NA	TRBV18	NA	TRBJ2-2	CASSPSITNTGELFF	TGTGCCAGCTCACCGTCTATCACGAACACCGGGGAGCTGTTTTTT
NA	TRBV29-1	NA	TRBJ2-5	CSVALFGREWGETQYF	TGCAGCGTTGCCCTTTTCGGACGGGAGTGGGGAGAGACCCAGTACTTC
NA	TRBV11-3	NA	TRBJ2-1	CASSLGGSNNEQFF	TGTGCCAGCAGCTTAGGAGGGAGCAACAATGAGCAGTTCTTC
few	TRBV4-1	TRBD1	TRBJ1-6	CASSQEIRGAHRDNSPLHF	TGCGCCAGCAGCCAAGAAATCAGGGGGGCACACAGGGATAATTCACCCCTCCACTTT
few	TRBV19	NA	TRBJ2-3	CASSFTGQSGDTQYF	TGTGCCAGTAGTTTTACTGGGCAATCCGGAGATACGCAGTATTTT
NA	TRBV6-6	NA	TRBJ2-6	CASSYLDAGANVLTF	TGTGCCAGCAGTTACCTAGACGCTGGGGCCAACGTCCTGACTTTC
NA	TRBV11-2	NA	TRBJ2-7	CASSFVLGGRGISYEQYF	TGTGCCAGCAGCTTCGTACTGGGCGGGCGGGGCATCTCCTACGAGCAGTACTTC
once	TRBV11-2	NA	TRBJ1-1	CASSFSNRLNTEAFF	TGTGCCAGCAGCTTCAGTAACAGGTTAAACACTGAAGCTTTCTTT
NA	TRBV2	NA	TRBJ2-2	CASGYENTGELFF	TGTGCCAGCGGTTACGAGAACACCGGGGAGCTGTTTTTT
NA	TRBV7-9	NA	TRBJ2-1	CASSSAWAGGRVYNEQFF	TGTGCCAGCAGCTCAGCCTGGGCGGGCGGTAGGGTATACAATGAGCAGTTCTTC
few	TRBV5-1	TRBD1	TRBJ2-1	CASRGGETYNEQFF	TGCGCCAGCAGAGGGGGCGAGACGTACAATGAGCAGTTCTTC
few	TRBV29-1	NA	TRBJ1-2	CSVKGGADGYTF	TGCAGCGTCAAAGGGGGGGCAGATGGCTACACCTTC
medium-sized	TRBV5-4	NA	TRBJ2-4	CASSWGTQNIQYF	TGTGCCAGCAGCTGGGGTACTCAAAACATTCAGTACTTC
medium-sized	TRBV4-2	NA	TRBJ2-1	CASSQDQSVFYNEQFF	TGTGCCAGCAGCCAAGATCAGAGCGTCTTCTACAATGAGCAGTTCTTC
NA	TRBV5-1	NA	TRBJ1-1	CASSLVVGRDTEAFF	TGCGCCAGCAGCTTGGTGGTCGGCAGGGACACTGAAGCTTTCTTT
NA	TRBV5-1	TRBD2	TRBJ2-2	CASCLGGGETGELFF	TGCGCCAGCTGCTTGGGCGGGGGAGAAACCGGGGAGCTGTTTTTT
NA	TRBV30	NA	TRBJ2-1	CAWSGSDYNEQFF	TGTGCCTGGAGTGGGTCAGATTACAATGAGCAGTTCTTC
NA	TRBV6-6	NA	TRBJ2-1	CASRGTENNEQFF	TGTGCCAGCAGGGGGACGGAAAACAATGAGCAGTTCTTC
medium-sized	TRBV7-2	NA	TRBJ1-2	CASSQFNYGYTF	TGTGCCAGCAGCCAATTTAACTATGGCTACACCTTC
NA	TRBV6-5	TRBD1	TRBJ2-3	CASSYNGQAPLDTQYF	TGTGCCAGCAGTTACAATGGACAGGCCCCCTTGGATACGCAGTATTTT
NA	TRBV5-5	TRBD1	TRBJ1-5	CASSLAGQGGDQPQHF	TGTGCCAGCAGCTTGGCCGGACAGGGAGGCGATCAGCCCCAGCATTTT
NA	TRBV4-2	TRBD1	TRBJ1-2	CASSQDRVGLTF	TGTGCCAGCAGCCAGGACAGGGTGGGGCTCACCTTC
NA	TRBV2	TRBD1	TRBJ2-3	CASKGTGVRTIDTQYF	TGTGCCAGCAAGGGAACAGGGGTCCGAACTATAGATACGCAGTATTTT
NA	TRBV29-1	NA	TRBJ1-4	CSVILTNNNEKLFF	TGCAGCGTCATCTTAACGAATAATAATGAAAAACTGTTTTTT
NA	TRBV19	NA	TRBJ2-6	CASTPSSGANVLTF	TGTGCCAGTACCCCTTCCTCTGGGGCCAACGTCCTGACTTTC
NA	TRBV4-3	TRBD2	TRBJ2-1	CASSRADSGGAYNEQFF	TGCGCCAGCAGCCGAGCCGATAGCGGGGGGGCCTACAATGAGCAGTTCTTC
NA	TRBV23-1	NA	TRBJ1-3	CASSPNLENDIPGNTIYF	TGCGCCAGTAGTCCAAACCTCGAGAACGACATCCCCGGAAACACCATATATTTT
NA	TRBV7-2	NA	TRBJ1-3	CASSHTGLSGNTIYF	TGTGCCAGCAGCCACACAGGGCTCTCTGGAAACACCATATATTTT
few	TRBV2	NA	TRBJ1-2	CASSVAGARGGYTF	TGTGCCAGCAGTGTAGCAGGGGCCCGGGGAGGCTACACCTTC
NA	TRBV29-1	NA	TRBJ2-7	CSSRTGIEQYF	TGCAGCTCACGAACAGGGATTGAGCAGTACTTC
NA	TRBV6-4	NA	TRBJ2-3	CASKETSQKDTQYF	TGTGCCAGCAAAGAGACTAGTCAAAAAGATACGCAGTATTTT
NA	TRBV18	TRBD1	TRBJ1-6	CASSGDRKNSPLHF	TGTGCCAGCTCAGGGGACAGAAAAAATTCACCCCTCCACTTT